These 26 T cell receptor beta chains were sequenced from one sample in a study of PD-1 blockade in mismatch repair-deficient tumors. Clones were read by immunoSEQ multiplex PCR, and TCRdb kept only the in-frame ones, dropping some. The sample yields about 19,000 clones, around 79% seen once. The starting material was PBMCs, obtained 52 weeks after starting pembrolizumab. All receptors derive from an adult with mismatch repair-deficient cancer.

The chain employs TRBV5-1 and TRBJ2-1, with D perhaps TRBD2 (5 bases). The V gene's germline CDR1 is SGHRS and CDR2 YFSETQ. The CDR3 loop spans 17 amino acids. With 0 bases removed from V and 4 bases from J, the gap between germline ends came to 17 bases. The chain's CDR3 is CASSLELARGMYNEQFF. For the CDR3, the DNA is TGCGCCAGCAGCTTGGAATTAGCGAGAGGGATGTACAATGAGCAGTTCTTC.

V and J are TRBV9 and TRBJ2-7; no definite D call. This CDR3 is 14 amino acids long. The germline V gene has CDR1 SGDLS and CDR2 YYNGEE. Trimming took 0 bases from V and 4 from J, leaving 11 bases between them. CDR3 DNA: TGTGCCAGCAGCGTAGGGCATAAGGAGTACGAGCAGTACTTC. This gives the protein CASSVGHKEYEQYF.

The chain is built from TRBV6-5 and TRBJ2-5; 11 bases agree with TRBD2. V gave up 6 bases and J gave up 8 bases; unmatched junction bases: 11. The germline gives CDR1 MNHEY, CDR2 SVGAGI. This CDR3 has 15 residues. Written as DNA, the CDR3 is TGTGCCAGCAGACCGTCACTAGCGGGAGATGGTACCCAGTACTTC. Its translation: CASRPSLAGDGTQYF.

The rearrangement links TRBV7-2 to TRBJ2-3; 8 bases map to TRBD2. Germline V gene data show CDR1 as SGHTA and CDR2 as FQGNSA. This CDR3 region has 16 residues. Trimming took 1 base from V and 4 from J; bases not matched to a gene: 7. For the CDR3, the DNA is TGTGCCAGCAGCTTAGGAGCGGGGGTGAGGGCAGATACGCAGTATTTT. Protein sequence: CASSLGAGVRADTQYF.

The V call is TRBV6-5, the J call TRBJ2-4; D may be TRBD2 (6 bases). V lost 2 bases to trimming and J lost 10 bases, with 18 bases between them. Per the germline V gene, CDR1 is MNHEY and CDR2 is SVGAGI. CDR3 length: 15 residues. The DNA of the CDR3 is TGTGCCAGCAGTTACGTGGGTAGAAAGGAGGGGATTCAGTACTTC. It translates to CASSYVGRKEGIQYF.

The chain couples TRBV27 to TRBJ1-5; no clear D. V was clipped by 3 bases and J by 6 bases, with 12 bases between them. The germline gives CDR1 MNHEY, CDR2 SMNVEV (reference sequence). The CDR3 has 14 residues. The CDR3 protein is CASSLGGAGQPQHF. In nucleotides, the CDR3 is TGTGCCAGCAGTTTGGGAGGAGCGGGTCAGCCCCAGCATTTT.

J is TRBJ2-1 and V is TRBV2; 13 bases fit TRBD2. This CDR3 has 15 residues. V shed 4 bases and J 8 bases; nucleotides not matched to a gene: 5. The V gene's germline CDR1 is SNHLY and CDR2 FYNNEI. The DNA for the CDR3 is TGTGCCAGCAGTGCCCAACTAGCGGGAGGGGATGAGCAGTTCTTC. Its protein is CASSAQLAGGDEQFF.

The chain is built from TRBV4-1 and TRBJ2-1; a possible D gene is TRBD1 (6 bases). The V gene's germline CDR1 is MGHRA and CDR2 YSYEKL. Trimming stripped 5 bases from V and 4 bases from J, with 15 bases between. The CDR3 totals 15 residues. The CDR3 loop reads CASSFRDTGYNEQFF. The CDR3 DNA sequence: TGCGCCAGCAGCTTCCGGGACACGGGTTACAATGAGCAGTTCTTC.

The chain recombines TRBV5-1 with TRBJ2-1; the D gene is possibly TRBD2 (6 bases). Germline CDR1 reads SGHRS; CDR2 reads YFSETQ. There are 13 residues in the CDR3. Trimming left V 4 bases short and J 5 bases short, with 10 bases between. In nucleotides, the CDR3 is TGCGCCAGCAGCGGGAGGACCGACAATGAGCAGTTCTTC. Translated, it gives CASSGRTDNEQFF.

CDR3 in DNA: TGTGCCAGTAGTATCACCCCGGGAGAGGGCACCGGGGAGCTGTTTTTT. Translated, it gives CASSITPGEGTGELFF. This chain joins TRBV19 and TRBJ2-2, with D tentatively TRBD2 (6 bases). Germline CDR1 reads LNHDA; CDR2 reads SQIVND (reference sequence). The V gene lost 3 bases and the J gene lost 4 bases, with 15 bases spanning the gap. The CDR3 contains 16 residues. The full variable domain, with the rest looked up from reference TRBV19 and TRBJ2-2, is DGGITQSPKYLFRKEGQNVTLSCEQNLNHDAMYWYRQDPGQGLRLIYYSQIVNDFQKGDIAEGYSVSREKKESFPLTVTSAQKNPTAFYLCASSITPGEGTGELFFGEGSRLTVL.

The chain is built from TRBV5-1 and TRBJ1-4; 8 nucleotides line up with TRBD1. V lost 4 bases and J lost 6; bases outside the gene matches: 8. CDR3 length: 15 amino acids. Per germline, CDR1 SGHRS and CDR2 YFSETQ. The chain's CDR3 is CASSAGGQGYEKLFF. DNA for the CDR3: TGCGCCAGCAGCGCCGGCGGACAGGGCTATGAAAAACTGTTTTTT.

A few counts support this clone. The chain combines TRBV19 with TRBJ2-7, with TRBD2 identical over 13 bases. The J segment lost 6 bases and the V segment lost 6 bases, leaving 11 bases of the junction unmatched. The germline V gene encodes CDR1 LNHDA and CDR2 SQIVND (reference sequence). The CDR3 consists of 16 residues. CDR3 coding DNA: TGTGCCAGTAGAGCACGAGACGGACTAGCGGGAGCCGAGCAGTACTTC. Amino acid sequence: CASRARDGLAGAEQYF.

V usage is TRBV18 and J usage is TRBJ2-5; D is unclear. V was cut by 5 bases and J by 0 bases, with 10 bases left in between. CDR3 size: 14 residues. Germline V gene sequence: CDR1 KGHSH, CDR2 LQKENI. The CDR3 here is CASSDPQNQETQYF. In nucleotides, the CDR3 is TGTGCCAGCTCAGACCCACAGAACCAAGAGACCCAGTACTTC.

The chain is built from TRBV5-5 and TRBJ2-2, with D perhaps TRBD1 (6 bases). This CDR3 is built from 15 residues. Per germline, CDR1 SGHKS and CDR2 YYEKEE (reference sequence). Trimming removed 1 base at V and 5 bases at J, with 12 bases between. Written as DNA, the CDR3 is TGTGCCAGCAGCTTGTGGACAGTAAGAACCGGGGAGCTGTTTTTT. Translation gives CASSLWTVRTGELFF. Combining the CDR3 with reference TRBV5-5 and TRBJ2-2 gives the whole variable domain DAGVTQSPTHLIKTRGQQVTLRCSPISGHKSVSWYQQVLGQGPQFIFQYYEKEERGRGNFPDRFSARQFPNYSSELNVNALLLGDSALYLCASSLWTVRTGELFFGEGSRLTVL.

The chain is built from TRBV27 and TRBJ1-5, with 7 nucleotides matching TRBD1. Germline CDR1 and CDR2: MNHEY and SMNVEV (reference sequence). The CDR3 length is 16 residues. The junction had 8 bases not matched to a gene; V was cut back by 3 bases and J by 3 bases. The CDR3 loop is CASSFRAGGNNQPQHF. The CDR3 DNA reads as TGTGCCAGCAGTTTTAGGGCAGGGGGAAACAATCAGCCCCAGCATTTT.

CDR3 sequence: CSLLTGLGTDTQYF. CDR3 nucleotide sequence: TGCAGCCTTCTGACGGGACTAGGCACAGATACGCAGTATTTT. V usage is TRBV29-1 and J usage is TRBJ2-3, with 8 positions matching TRBD2. V gave up 8 bases and J gave up 1 base; unmatched junction bases: 8. The CDR3 loop spans 14 amino acids. In germline, CDR1 is SQVTM, CDR2 ANQGSEA.

The chain is built from TRBV5-4 and TRBJ2-3; TRBD2 agrees at 13 bases. V shed 4 bases, J shed 4 bases, and the junction held 3 bases outside the gene matches. This CDR3 region has 15 residues. The germline V gene has CDR1 SGHNT and CDR2 YYREEE (reference sequence). As DNA, the CDR3 is TGTGCCAGCAGCCCTGGACTAGCGGGAGCAGATACGCAGTATTTT. Translation gives CASSPGLAGADTQYF. Together with reference TRBV5-4 and TRBJ2-3, the CDR3 gives the full variable domain: ETGVTQSPTHLIKTRGQQVTLRCSSQSGHNTVSWYQQALGQGPQFIFQYYREEENGRGNFPPRFSGLQFPNYSSELNVNALELDDSALYLCASSPGLAGADTQYFGPGTRLTVL.

This chain connects TRBV7-2 to TRBJ1-1; D not certain. CDR1 and CDR2 (germline): SGHTA, FQGNSA. This CDR3 has 15 amino acids. Trimming stripped 1 base from V and 4 bases from J, with 13 bases between. The CDR3 spells CASSLVVGAGTEAFF. As DNA, the CDR3 is TGTGCCAGCAGCTTAGTGGTGGGCGCGGGCACTGAAGCTTTCTTT.

The rearrangement joins TRBV7-3 to TRBJ2-6, with D possibly TRBD1 on 6 matching bases. Germline CDR1 SGHTA, CDR2 FQGTGA. V lost 5 bases and J lost 4, with 15 bases in between. The CDR3 has 16 amino acids. The CDR3 sequence: CASSPNRARGANVLTF. The DNA of the CDR3 is TGTGCCAGCAGCCCAAACAGGGCCCGGGGGGCCAACGTCCTGACTTTC.

The CDR3 sequence is CASSLSSGWNTGELFF. CDR3 nucleotides: TGTGCCAGCAGTTTATCCTCAGGGTGGAACACCGGGGAGCTGTTTTTT. V gene TRBV28 combines with J gene TRBJ2-2; D is perhaps TRBD1 (5 bases). Germline CDR1 and CDR2: MDHEN and SYDVKM. CDR3 length: 16 residues. V lost 1 base and J 1 base, leaving 10 bases between the germline ends.

The chain carries TRBV5-1 and TRBJ2-5; D is unresolved. Germline loops: CDR1 SGHRS, CDR2 YFSETQ. V lost 3 bases, J lost 9 bases, and 15 bases lay in between. The CDR3 loop spans 13 amino acids. The CDR3 nucleotides are TGCGCCAGCAGCTACCAATCCCCGGCGGCCCAGTACTTC. This translates into CASSYQSPAAQYF.

This clone was found once. This chain joins TRBV2 and TRBJ1-5, with D hard to call. Germline assignment: CDR1 SNHLY and CDR2 FYNNEI. CDR3 size: 14 residues. V was trimmed by 6 bases and J by 0 bases, leaving 9 bases between them. DNA for the CDR3: TGTGCCAGCAGCGAGGTTAATAGCAATCAGCCCCAGCATTTT. It codes for CASSEVNSNQPQHF. Full variable domain (remainder filled in from reference TRBV2 and TRBJ1-5): EPEVTQTPSHQVTQMGQEVILRCVPISNHLYFYWYRQILGQKVEFLVSFYNNEISEKSEIFDDQFSVERPDGSNFTLKIRSTKLEDSAMYFCASSEVNSNQPQHFGDGTRLSIL.

The chain has TRBV5-1 and TRBJ1-1; 8 bases match TRBD1. Germline V CDR1 and CDR2: SGHRS, YFSETQ. The CDR3 is 16 amino acids. The ends lost 2 bases at V and 4 bases at J; junction bases unmatched: 10. The CDR3 is CASSFQGQEAGTEAFF. CDR3 nucleotide sequence: TGCGCCAGCAGCTTCCAGGGACAGGAGGCAGGCACTGAAGCTTTCTTT.

The sample holds one count of this clone. The J gene is TRBJ2-5, the V gene TRBV27; 11 bases are shared with TRBD1. Trimming took 4 bases from V and 4 from J; bases not matched to a gene: 2. The CDR3 has 14 residues. The germline CDR1 and CDR2 sequences are MNHEY and SMNVEV (reference sequence). The CDR3 nucleotides are TGTGCCAGCAGTTGGGACAGGGGGGGAGAGACCCAGTACTTC. This codes for CASSWDRGGETQYF.

This CDR3 is CASSLYRDYNEQFF. The CDR3 DNA sequence: TGCGCCAGCAGCCTATACCGGGACTACAATGAGCAGTTCTTC. The V call is TRBV4-1, the J call TRBJ2-1, with a weak D call TRBD2 (5 bases). The CDR3 runs to 14 residues. Germline lookup yields CDR1 MGHRA and CDR2 YSYEKL. Trimming left V 4 bases short and J 3 bases short, with 10 bases between.

This clone is a singleton in its sample. The V call is TRBV9, the J call TRBJ1-1, with 7 positions matching TRBD1. CDR3 length: 14 residues. The germline gives CDR1 SGDLS, CDR2 YYNGEE. V dropped 4 bases and J dropped 1; count of bases not matched to a gene: 4. The CDR3 loop is CASSSNRGNTEAFF. CDR3 coding DNA: TGTGCCAGCAGCTCTAACAGGGGGAACACTGAAGCTTTCTTT.